Below, 15 T cell receptor beta chains from the same sample are listed, as sequenced in a study of shared clonotypes between healthy human individuals (dated by TCRdb to 2020 to 2022). The method was the immunoSEQ multiplex PCR assay. TCRdb took over this immuneACCESS table, retaining in-frame rearrangements with V and J assigned. Such tables are incomplete; in checked studies, under half of the missing clones stem from an unresolved V gene, and the remainder is unexplained. A total of 450,000 to 500,000 clones appear in this sample, approximately 78% of them only once. The ten largest clonotypes hold about 12% of the sample. Source material: PBMCs. The receptors were gathered from a woman aged 40 to 49 in good health. Some clones in this sample may be carry-over from other donors' samples.

This chain connects TRBV10-2 to TRBJ2-7, with D possibly being TRBD1 (6 bases). The V gene lost 2 bases and the J gene lost 2 bases, with 10 bases spanning the gap. The length of the CDR3 is 14 residues. Germline V gives CDR1 WSHSY, CDR2 SAAADI. The CDR3 sequence is CASSEGRGAYEQYF. The DNA for the CDR3 is TGCGCCAGCAGTGAGGGCAGGGGAGCCTACGAGCAGTACTTC.

This rearrangement joins TRBV7-9 to TRBJ2-2; 10 bases match TRBD2. The V gene end was trimmed by 2 bases and the J gene end by 7 bases; junction bases not matched to a gene: 4. Looked up from germline, CDR1 is SEHNR and CDR2 is FQNEAQ (reference sequence). This CDR3 has 15 amino acids. The DNA of the CDR3 is TGTGCCAGCAGCTTACTAGCGGGAGTGGTCGGGGAGCTGTTTTTT. It codes for CASSLLAGVVGELFF.

The rearrangement joins TRBV7-9 to TRBJ2-2; D remains ambiguous. This CDR3 has 10 residues. V shed 10 bases and J shed 5 bases, with 5 bases lying between them. Germline values: CDR1 SEHNR, CDR2 FQNEAQ (reference sequence). Here the CDR3 reads CATRTGELFF. CDR3 sequence (DNA): TGTGCCACCAGGACCGGGGAGCTGTTTTTT.

The chain joins TRBV18 to TRBJ2-5; 12 positions agree with TRBD2. This CDR3 region has 15 residues. Trimming cost V 4 bases and J 4 bases; bases outside gene matches: 4. Germline CDR1 is KGHSH and CDR2 is LQKENI. The CDR3 here is CASSQPGLAGETQYF. CDR3 nucleotide sequence: TGTGCCAGCTCACAACCGGGACTAGCGGGAGAGACCCAGTACTTC.

The chain couples TRBV18 to TRBJ2-3; D unclear. CDR3 size: 15 residues. V lost 2 bases and J 3 bases, leaving 12 bases between the germline ends. Germline V gene data show CDR1 as KGHSH and CDR2 as LQKENI. CDR3 protein: CASSPTGIYTDTQYF. The CDR3 DNA is TGTGCCAGCTCACCAACGGGTATCTATACAGATACGCAGTATTTT.

The chain combines TRBV4-3 with TRBJ2-5; the D is unclear. The closer fit of TRBJ2-7 to the DNA end suggests the J call may be wrong. Germline V gives CDR1 LGHNA, CDR2 YSLEER. This CDR3 has 15 residues. CDR3 amino acids: CASSQPGRSSYEQYF. As DNA, the CDR3 is TGCGCCAGCAGCCAACCGGGCAGAAGCTCCTACGAGCAGTACTTC.

The J gene is TRBJ2-6, the V gene TRBV28; the D is unclear. CDR1 and CDR2 (germline): MDHEN, SYDVKM. This CDR3 contains 13 residues. V lost 7 bases and J 2 bases, leaving 6 bases between the germline ends. In DNA, the CDR3 is TGTGCCAGCACCTTTACTGGGGCCAACGTCCTGACTTTC. Translating it yields CASTFTGANVLTF.

This clone was detected many times. The V gene is TRBV2, the J gene TRBJ1-6; perhaps TRBD1 as D (6 bases). The CDR3 has 13 amino acids. Deletions cut 9 bases from V and 7 bases from J, with 13 bases between. CDR1 is SNHLY and CDR2 is FYNNEI in the germline V gene. CDR3: CASKGQLNSPLHF. Written as DNA, the CDR3 is TGTGCCAGTAAAGGACAGCTGAATTCACCCCTCCACTTT.

This chain joins TRBV11-1 and TRBJ2-1, with 7 bases matching TRBD2. The CDR3 totals 17 residues. Germline-derived CDR1 and CDR2 are SGHAT and FQDESV (reference sequence). The J segment lost 3 bases and the V segment lost 6 bases, leaving 14 bases of the junction unmatched. The CDR3 here is CASRQSGDVGVYNEQFF. CDR3 bases: TGTGCCAGCAGACAGAGCGGGGACGTCGGGGTCTACAATGAGCAGTTCTTC. Looking up the rest from reference TRBV11-1 and TRBJ2-1 gives the full variable domain: EAEVAQSPRYKITEKSQAVAFWCDPISGHATLYWYRQILGQGPELLVQFQDESVVDDSQLPKDRFSAERLKGVDSTLKIQPAELGDSAMYLCASRQSGDVGVYNEQFFGPGTRLTVL.

Note on this clone: Other nucleotide sequences in the sample specify the same CDR3. The J gene is TRBJ2-7, the V gene TRBV11-2; TRBD1 agrees at 7 bases. The V and J ends lost 3 bases and 2 bases, in that order; junction bases with no gene match: 1. The CDR3 is made up of 13 amino acids. CDR1 and CDR2 (germline): SGHAT, FQNNGV. CDR3 nucleotide sequence: TGTGCCAGCAGCTTGGGACAGACCTACGAGCAGTACTTC. Its protein product is CASSLGQTYEQYF.

The chain is built from TRBV14 and TRBJ1-2; D remains ambiguous. V lost 2 bases, J lost 7 bases, and 8 bases lay in between. The CDR3 consists of 12 residues. Germline lookup yields CDR1 SGHDN and CDR2 FVKESK. Here the CDR3 DNA reads TGTGCCAGCAGCCAACAAGGGATTGGCTACACCTTC. It specifies CASSQQGIGYTF.

The rearrangement links TRBV19 to TRBJ2-3; 7 bases map to TRBD1. The CDR3 consists of 17 residues. J gave up 1 base and V 7 bases, and 14 bases lay outside the gene matches. CDR1 and CDR2 (germline): LNHDA, SQIVND (reference sequence). The CDR3 region has the DNA TGTGCCAGTACCGATTCCCCGACAGGGTATGGCACAGATACGCAGTATTTT. Translated, it gives CASTDSPTGYGTDTQYF.

The chain joins TRBV2 to TRBJ2-1, with D unresolved. This CDR3 region has 13 residues. Trimming cost V 10 bases and J 6 bases, with 16 bases left between them. Germline V gene lookup returns CDR1 SNHLY and CDR2 FYNNEI. CDR3: CAKHIPSVNEQFF. In DNA, the CDR3 is TGTGCCAAGCATATACCGTCGGTCAATGAGCAGTTCTTC.

This chain connects TRBV29-1 to TRBJ1-1; 7 bases are a match to TRBD1. Trimming took 6 bases from V and 1 from J; bases not matched to a gene: 5. Per germline, CDR1 SQVTM and CDR2 ANQGSEA. This CDR3 is 13 amino acids long. The CDR3 loop is CSVRDSWNTEAFF. CDR3 DNA sequence: TGCAGCGTGAGGGACAGTTGGAACACTGAAGCTTTCTTT.

The sample holds a few counts of this clone. The chain recombines TRBV7-9 with TRBJ1-5, with D unclear. The CDR3 is 18 residues long. V shed 1 base and J shed 0 bases, with 16 bases lying between them. Germline CDR1 and CDR2: SEHNR and FQNEAQ (reference sequence). CDR3 sequence: CASSLGVGGPDSNQPQHF. CDR3 coding DNA: TGTGCCAGCAGCTTAGGCGTAGGTGGGCCGGATAGCAATCAGCCCCAGCATTTT.